One and the same sample provided the 27 T cell receptor beta chains below, sequenced in a study of PD-1 blockade in classical Hodgkin lymphoma. This table comes from immunoSEQ multiplex PCR, and its TCRdb copy is limited to in-frame clones, with some not included. The sample consists of roughly 36,000 clones, around four fifths of them appearing once. Time point reported: cycle 4 day 1 (C4D1), after five to seven weeks of nivolumab. Relapse after autologous stem cell transplantation occurred in every patient, and brentuximab vedotin exposure varied. Sequencing was performed on peripheral blood mononuclear cells (PBMCs), taken before the fourth cycle of nivolumab. Receptors were obtained from a human donor with classical Hodgkin lymphoma.

This clone was seen more than once but under ten times. V and J are TRBV5-4 and TRBJ1-2; tentative D call: TRBD1 (6 bases). The CDR3 extends over 15 amino acids. From germline, CDR1 is SGHNT and CDR2 YYREEE (reference sequence). V shed 4 bases and J shed 2 bases, with 15 bases lying between them. The CDR3 spells CASSSQARGNYGYTF. CDR3 DNA sequence: TGTGCCAGCAGCAGCCAGGCCAGGGGCAACTATGGCTACACCTTC.

This clone was recorded a few times. The chain is built from TRBV27 and TRBJ1-5, with 8 bases lining up with TRBD1. CDR1 MNHEY and CDR2 SMNVEV come from the germline V gene (reference sequence). The CDR3 covers 13 residues. V lost 4 bases, J lost 7 bases, and 3 bases stayed unmatched. CDR3 sequence: CASSWTGKQPQHF. The CDR3 DNA is TGTGCCAGCAGTTGGACAGGGAAACAGCCCCAGCATTTT.

The genes are TRBV4-3 and TRBJ2-1; 8 positions match TRBD1. Germline V gene sequence: CDR1 LGHNA, CDR2 YSLEER. With V trimmed by 7 bases and J by 3 bases, 5 bases remained unmatched. The CDR3 loop spans 14 amino acids. In DNA form, the CDR3 reads TGCGCCAGCATCCCAACAGGGGGCTACAATGAGCAGTTCTTC. Amino acid sequence: CASIPTGGYNEQFF.

The chain carries TRBV5-3 and TRBJ2-7; D not certain. TRBV5-3 is given ORF status, its function remaining uncertain. The CDR3 loop spans 16 amino acids. Trimming shortened V by 1 base and J by 5 bases, and 19 bases separated the two germline ends. CDR3 in DNA: TGTGCCAGAAGCTTGTTTAATGGGCCTCTAGTCCACGAGCAGTACTTC. It translates to CARSLFNGPLVHEQYF.

This clone was counted only a few times. The genes are TRBV7-9 and TRBJ1-2, with a tentative D call TRBD1 (6 bases). The CDR3 loop spans 16 amino acids. V lost 5 bases and J 8 bases, leaving 24 bases between the germline ends. Germline loops: CDR1 SEHNR, CDR2 FQNEAQ (reference sequence). The CDR3 DNA reads TGTGCCAGCAGCACATCACGGTGGGGGCCGATCGGCGGCTACACCTTC. Encoded protein: CASSTSRWGPIGGYTF.

The rearrangement joins TRBV9 to TRBJ2-7, with 7 bases matching TRBD1. This CDR3 is built from 16 residues. Trimming took 3 bases from V and 4 from J; bases not matched to a gene: 13. The V gene's germline CDR1 is SGDLS and CDR2 YYNGEE. The chain's CDR3 is CASSGGDRVTQYEQYF. For the CDR3, the DNA is TGTGCCAGCAGCGGTGGAGACAGGGTAACACAGTACGAGCAGTACTTC.

The CDR3, as DNA: TGTGCCAGCAGCCCGTCCTCAGGCCATAGCAATCAGCCCCAGCATTTT. Residues: CASSPSSGHSNQPQHF. V gene TRBV5-6 combines with J gene TRBJ1-5; D unresolved. CDR1 and CDR2 from the germline V gene are SGHDT and YYEEEE. This CDR3 is 16 amino acids long. V was trimmed by 4 bases and J by 0 bases, leaving 14 bases between them. Supplemented by reference TRBV5-6 and TRBJ1-5, the full variable domain reads DAGVTQSPTHLIKTRGQQVTLRCSPKSGHDTVSWYQQALGQGPQFIFQYYEEEERQRGNFPDRFSGHQFPNYSSELNVNALLLGDSALYLCASSPSSGHSNQPQHFGDGTRLSIL.

The J gene is TRBJ2-7, the V gene TRBV5-1, with D perhaps TRBD1 (7 bases). The CDR3 has 15 residues. Deletions cut 0 bases from V and 3 bases from J, with 13 bases between. From germline, CDR1 is SGHRS and CDR2 YFSETQ. CDR3 DNA sequence: TGCGCCAGCAGCTTGGCCGCGGGACAGTTCTACGAGCAGTACTTC. Amino acid sequence: CASSLAAGQFYEQYF.

This clone was seen more than once but under ten times. The rearrangement uses TRBV6-6 and TRBJ1-1; the D is unclear. The CDR3 sequence is 15 residues long. V lost 0 bases and J 5 bases, leaving 13 bases between the germline ends. Germline CDR1 reads MNHNY; CDR2 reads SVGAGI (reference sequence). The CDR3 nucleotides read TGTGCCAGCAGTTACTCCGTGACATCAGGAACTGAAGCTTTCTTT. Amino acid sequence: CASSYSVTSGTEAFF.

Note on this clone: The DNA is omitted, as the CDR3 cannot be located on it reliably, and the CDR3 follows TCRdb's listing. J is TRBJ2-1 and V is TRBV13. Germline CDR1 reads PRHDT; CDR2 reads FYEKMQ (reference sequence). The CDR3 sequence runs 17 residues, both termini included. The CDR3 loop reads CASSLGVFGAGEDEQFF.

The count of this clone is one. The CDR3 reads CASSLGGLPGRQFF. The CDR3 nucleotides read TGTGCCAGCAGCTTAGGGGGTCTCCCTGGGCGGCAGTTCTTC. This chain connects TRBV7-2 to TRBJ2-1; D not resolved. From germline, CDR1 is SGHTA and CDR2 FQGNSA. The ends were cut back, 1 base at V and 12 bases at J, with 16 bases in the middle. The CDR3 runs 14 residues.

The V gene is TRBV2, the J gene TRBJ2-4; D remains unclear. This CDR3 has 18 amino acids. From germline, CDR1 is SNHLY and CDR2 FYNNEI. V dropped 2 bases and J dropped 0 bases, with 17 bases sitting between them. CDR3 loop: CASSELGPRLRAKNIQYF. CDR3 DNA sequence: TGTGCCAGCAGTGAATTAGGCCCCAGATTGAGAGCCAAAAACATTCAGTACTTC.

The chain links TRBV7-8 to TRBJ2-7; 7 positions match TRBD1. This CDR3 comprises 13 residues. Looked up from germline, CDR1 is SGHVS and CDR2 is FQNEAQ. V gave up 4 bases and J gave up 4 bases; unmatched junction bases: 4. DNA for the CDR3: TGTGCCAGCAGCTATGGGACAGCGTACGAGCAGTACTTC. This sequence encodes CASSYGTAYEQYF.

The rearrangement uses TRBV30 and TRBJ1-2; D call uncertain. The CDR3 loop spans 13 amino acids. With 2 bases removed from V and 5 bases from J, the gap between germline ends came to 12 bases. Germline V CDR1 and CDR2: GTSNPN, SVGIG (reference sequence). The CDR3 sequence: CAWSPPPWYGYTF. The DNA of the CDR3 is TGTGCCTGGAGTCCGCCCCCTTGGTATGGCTACACCTTC.

This sequence joins TRBV10-3 and TRBJ2-4; D ambiguous. The ends were cut back, 0 bases at V and 9 bases at J, with 18 bases in the middle. CDR3 size: 16 residues. Germline-derived CDR1 and CDR2 are ENHRY and SYGVKD. CDR3 in DNA: TGTGCCATCAGTGAGTCTAGTACGATAGCTAAGGGCATTCAGTACTTC. As protein: CAISESSTIAKGIQYF.

This sequence joins TRBV2 and TRBJ1-5; D is uncertain. V shed 8 bases and J shed 6 bases, with 23 bases lying between them. In germline, CDR1 is SNHLY, CDR2 FYNNEI. The CDR3 extends over 16 amino acids. The CDR3 DNA reads as TGTGCCAGCGCGCCGGGCCCTCAAAGATCGGGTCAGCCCCAGCATTTT. Residues: CASAPGPQRSGQPQHF.

V usage is TRBV6-7 and J usage is TRBJ2-1; no clear D gene. Being an ORF, TRBV6-7 has a function that is uncertain. The CDR3 totals 17 residues. V lost 2 bases and J lost 0, with 14 bases in between. The CDR3 protein is CASSYPQDPSSYNEQFF. CDR3 coding DNA: TGTGCCAGCAGTTACCCGCAGGACCCAAGCTCCTACAATGAGCAGTTCTTC.

The chain joins TRBV7-9 to TRBJ1-2; D is ambiguous. The V gene's germline CDR1 is SEHNR and CDR2 FQNEAQ (reference sequence). CDR3 length: 16 residues. V lost 5 bases and J 0 bases, leaving 16 bases between the germline ends. CDR3 coding DNA: TGTGCCAGCAGCCCCCCATCGAGCGTGACTAACTATGGCTACACCTTC. Amino acids: CASSPPSSVTNYGYTF.

J is TRBJ2-3 and V is TRBV9; D possibly corresponds to TRBD1 (6 bases). There are 15 residues in the CDR3. Trimming took 3 bases from V and 6 from J, leaving 17 bases between them. The germline CDR1 and CDR2 sequences are SGDLS and YYNGEE. The CDR3 spells CASSADPTGSDTQYF. CDR3 bases: TGTGCCAGCAGCGCCGATCCGACAGGATCCGATACGCAGTATTTT.

The genes are TRBV11-2 and TRBJ2-7; 13 nucleotides match TRBD2. The CDR3 is 15 amino acids. In germline, CDR1 is SGHAT, CDR2 FQNNGV. The V gene end was trimmed by 5 bases and the J gene end by 4 bases; junction bases not matched to a gene: 5. The DNA of the CDR3 is TGTGCCAGCAGCCAGACTAGCGGGGGGTTTTACGAGCAGTACTTC. Amino acids: CASSQTSGGFYEQYF. The full variable domain, its missing parts supplied by reference TRBV11-2 and TRBJ2-7, is EAGVAQSPRYKIIEKRQSVAFWCNPISGHATLYWYQQILGQGPKLLIQFQNNGVVDDSQLPKDRFSAERLKGVDSTLKIQPAKLEDSAVYLCASSQTSGGFYEQYFGPGTRLTVT.

The rearrangement uses TRBV10-1 and TRBJ2-1; the match to TRBD2 covers 8 bases. Trimming cost V 2 bases and J 2 bases; bases outside gene matches: 2. CDR1 is WNHNN and CDR2 is SYGVQD in the germline V gene (reference sequence). The CDR3 loop spans 15 amino acids. In DNA form, the CDR3 reads TGCGCCAGCAGTGAGAGCGGGGGAGCCTACAATGAGCAGTTCTTC. Its translation: CASSESGGAYNEQFF.

This clone appeared once. The rearrangement joins TRBV6-6 to TRBJ2-2, with D possibly being TRBD1 (5 bases). The CDR3 has 12 residues. Per the germline V gene, CDR1 is MNHNY and CDR2 is SVGAGI (reference sequence). Deletions cut 8 bases from V and 4 bases from J, with 8 bases between. CDR3 protein: CASRQSTGELFF. The CDR3 bases are TGTGCCAGCCGACAGTCCACCGGGGAGCTGTTTTTT.

The CDR3 sequence: CATSDSMVYSPLHF. CDR3 nucleotides: TGTGCCACTTCGGACTCGATGGTGTATTCACCCCTCCACTTT. The chain couples TRBV10-3 to TRBJ1-6; D remains ambiguous. There are 14 residues in the CDR3. The V and J ends lost 10 bases and 8 bases respectively, with 18 bases between them. From germline, CDR1 is ENHRY and CDR2 SYGVKD.

There are a few counts of this clone. V is TRBV18 and J is TRBJ1-2; D not resolved. V shed 2 bases and J shed 6 bases, with 10 bases lying between them. Germline CDR1 is KGHSH and CDR2 is LQKENI. The CDR3 totals 13 residues. The CDR3 sequence: CASSPGDGNGYTF. Written as DNA, the CDR3 is TGTGCCAGCTCACCAGGGGATGGAAATGGCTACACCTTC.

The V call is TRBV7-2, the J call TRBJ2-1; D tentatively reads TRBD1 or TRBD2 (7 bases each). Per the germline V gene, CDR1 is SGHTA and CDR2 is FQGNSA. V was shortened by 6 bases and J by 10 bases, with 16 bases between the two germline ends. The CDR3 sequence is 13 residues long. CDR3 region: CASRSAGGVEQFF. The CDR3 DNA is TGTGCCAGCAGATCCGCAGGGGGGGTGGAGCAGTTCTTC.

This clone appeared a few times. This chain uses TRBV5-4 with TRBJ2-7, with 9 nucleotides matching TRBD1. The CDR3 sequence is 17 residues long. Germline CDR1 is SGHNT and CDR2 is YYREEE (reference sequence). V lost 1 base to trimming and J lost 0 bases; unmatched junction nucleotides: 8. The CDR3 bases are TGTGCCAGCAGCTTGAGGGTTGGACAGGGGAGCTCCTACGAGCAGTACTTC. Translating gives CASSLRVGQGSSYEQYF. The whole variable domain, remainder taken from reference TRBV5-4 and TRBJ2-7, is ETGVTQSPTHLIKTRGQQVTLRCSSQSGHNTVSWYQQALGQGPQFIFQYYREEENGRGNFPPRFSGLQFPNYSSELNVNALELDDSALYLCASSLRVGQGSSYEQYFGPGTRLTVT.

The chain recombines TRBV29-1 with TRBJ2-3, with TRBD2 matching over 12 bases. The J segment lost 2 bases and the V segment lost 8 bases, leaving 8 bases of the junction unmatched. Germline CDR1 SQVTM, CDR2 ANQGSEA. CDR3 size: 15 residues. CDR3 bases: TGCAGCTCTTCCGGACTAGCGGGGACCACAGATACGCAGTATTTT. Protein: CSSSGLAGTTDTQYF.